The 16 T cell receptor beta chains reported below all come from one sample, sequenced in a study of PD-1 blockade in classical Hodgkin lymphoma. Produced via immunoSEQ multiplex PCR; TCRdb's table is partial and in-frame only. The table shows about 13,000 clones, with approximately 87% occurring only once. Following autologous stem cell transplantation, relapse occurred in every patient, and exposure to brentuximab vedotin varied. Purification of CD4+ T cells from thawed PBMCs was performed via magnetic negative selection. This material consisted of CD4+ T cells from blood, taken at baseline. These receptors originate from a human donor with classical Hodgkin lymphoma.

This chain uses TRBV28 with TRBJ2-5, with 10 bases fitting TRBD2. Germline CDR1 MDHEN, CDR2 SYDVKM. The CDR3 is made up of 14 amino acids. J lost 7 bases, V lost 5 bases, and 7 bases had no gene match. The CDR3 region has the DNA TGTGCCAGCAGTGGAGCGGGGGGGCCGGGGACCCAGTACTTC. Translated, it gives CASSGAGGPGTQYF.

This chain joins TRBV2 and TRBJ1-6, with D unclear. CDR1 is SNHLY and CDR2 is FYNNEI in the germline V gene. This CDR3 has 14 amino acids. Trimming took 4 bases from V and 10 from J, leaving 14 bases between them. The CDR3 spells CASSVQTSGSPLHF. In DNA, the CDR3 is TGTGCCAGCAGTGTCCAGACGAGTGGATCACCCCTCCACTTT. Complete variable domain (other parts from reference TRBV2 and TRBJ1-6): EPEVTQTPSHQVTQMGQEVILRCVPISNHLYFYWYRQILGQKVEFLVSFYNNEISEKSEIFDDQFSVERPDGSNFTLKIRSTKLEDSAMYFCASSVQTSGSPLHFGNGTRLTVT.

The chain couples TRBV12-5 to TRBJ2-7, with D perhaps matching TRBD1 or TRBD2 (5 bases each). The V and J ends lost 0 bases and 1 base respectively, with 10 bases between them. The CDR3 has 15 amino acids. Germline CDR1 reads LGHNT; CDR2 reads FRNRAP. CDR3 amino acids: CASGLVPGQSYEQYF. CDR3 DNA sequence: TGTGCTAGTGGTTTGGTTCCGGGGCAATCCTACGAGCAGTACTTC.

For this clone: At one end, the junction sequence differs from germline, possibly due to a read error. V is TRBV28 and J is TRBJ1-2; 10 nucleotides line up with TRBD1. CDR1 MDHEN and CDR2 SYDVKM come from the germline V gene. CDR3 size: 14 residues. The CDR3 sequence: CASSEGQGRYDYTF. The DNA for the CDR3 is TGTGCCAGCAGTGAGGGACAGGGGAGATATGACTACACCTTC.

This clone was counted once. The chain is built from TRBV5-1 and TRBJ1-1; D uncertain. CDR1 and CDR2 (germline): SGHRS, YFSETQ. V was clipped by 0 bases and J by 3 bases, with 6 bases between them. This CDR3 region has 13 residues. CDR3 sequence (DNA): TGCGCCAGCAGCTTGGAGACCGACACTGAAGCTTTCTTT. It yields the protein CASSLETDTEAFF.

This clone was picked up a small number of times. The chain recombines TRBV30 with TRBJ1-2; no definite D call. CDR1 and CDR2 from the germline V gene are GTSNPN and SVGIG (reference sequence). The CDR3 contains 12 residues. With 4 bases removed from V and 8 bases from J, the gap between germline ends came to 14 bases. The CDR3 protein is CAWKHNSRGYTF. For the CDR3, the DNA is TGTGCCTGGAAGCACAACTCAAGGGGCTACACCTTC.

V and J are TRBV28 and TRBJ2-7; 13 positions agree with TRBD2. Looked up from germline, CDR1 is MDHEN and CDR2 is SYDVKM. J gave up 0 bases and V 2 bases, and 4 bases lay outside the gene matches. The CDR3 runs 17 residues. CDR3 residues: CASSLRGLAGDSYEQYF. DNA of the CDR3: TGTGCCAGCAGTTTACGTGGACTAGCGGGAGACTCCTACGAGCAGTACTTC.

The rearrangement uses TRBV6-1 and TRBJ1-1; D unclear. CDR3 length: 12 amino acids. CDR1 is MNHNS and CDR2 is SASEGT in the germline V gene. The germline V and J ends were trimmed by 6 bases and 4 bases, with 9 bases remaining between them. The CDR3 here is CASRSQATEAFF. The CDR3 DNA follows: TGTGCCAGCAGGTCGCAGGCCACTGAAGCTTTCTTT.

The J gene is TRBJ2-7, the V gene TRBV5-1; perhaps TRBD1 as D (6 bases). Germline CDR1 is SGHRS and CDR2 is YFSETQ. Trimming cost V 4 bases and J 5 bases, with 19 bases left between them. The CDR3 runs to 15 residues. The CDR3 reads CASSLNLDRNHEQYF. As DNA, the CDR3 is TGCGCCAGCAGCCTAAATCTAGACAGGAACCACGAGCAGTACTTC.

The chain is built from TRBV9 and TRBJ2-5; 9 nucleotides agree with TRBD2. CDR1 and CDR2 (germline): SGDLS, YYNGEE. CDR3 length: 15 residues. Losses at the gene ends were 0 bases for V and 4 bases for J; bases not matched to a gene: 4. DNA for the CDR3: TGTGCCAGCAGCGTAGAGCCGGGACTAGCAGAGACCCAGTACTTC. The encoded protein is CASSVEPGLAETQYF.

V usage is TRBV29-1 and J usage is TRBJ2-7; 9 bases agree with TRBD1. The CDR3 has 12 residues. Germline V gives CDR1 SQVTM, CDR2 ANQGSEA. Losses at the gene ends were 4 bases for V and 4 bases for J; bases not matched to a gene: 2. In nucleotides, the CDR3 is TGCAGCGTTGGGACAGGGGTTTACGAGCAGTACTTC. Amino acid sequence: CSVGTGVYEQYF.

This rearrangement joins TRBV4-1 to TRBJ2-7; unclear D gene. This CDR3 spans 15 amino acids. Germline V gene data show CDR1 as MGHRA and CDR2 as YSYEKL. Trimming pared 7 bases from V and 5 bases from J, leaving 21 bases between. The CDR3 DNA reads as TGCGCCAGCACCGTATCCAGTATAGCTCCTAACGAGCAGTACTTC. Its translation is CASTVSSIAPNEQYF.

The chain has TRBV14 and TRBJ2-7, with TRBD1 matching over 9 bases. CDR1 is SGHDN, CDR2 FVKESK, per germline. The V and J ends lost 1 base and 4 bases, in that order; junction bases with no gene match: 8. The CDR3 consists of 16 residues. DNA of the CDR3: TGTGCCAGCAGCCAAGTACAGGGGGCGCCGGGATACGAGCAGTACTTC. Translating it yields CASSQVQGAPGYEQYF.

This clone was seen once. The CDR3 sequence: CASSLTGRAYNSPLHF. The CDR3 DNA is TGTGCCAGCTCCCTAACCGGCCGAGCCTATAATTCACCCCTCCACTTT. The chain links TRBV18 to TRBJ1-6; D is uncertain. Trimming cost V 6 bases and J 2 bases, with 14 bases left between them. Germline CDR1 KGHSH, CDR2 LQKENI. The CDR3 runs 16 residues.

The rearrangement uses TRBV5-1 and TRBJ1-3, with D unresolved. This CDR3 region has 17 residues. Trimming left V 0 bases short and J 0 bases short, with 13 bases between. Per germline, CDR1 SGHRS and CDR2 YFSETQ. The CDR3 coding sequence is TGCGCCAGCAGCTTGGGAGCTTGGCCGACCTCTGGAAACACCATATATTTT. Translated: CASSLGAWPTSGNTIYF.

V gene TRBV10-3 combines with J gene TRBJ2-1; no firm D call. CDR3 size: 13 residues. The V end was cut by 4 bases, the J end by 8 bases, with 12 bases between. Germline assignment: CDR1 ENHRY and CDR2 SYGVKD. The CDR3 protein is CAISVRLTDEQFF. The CDR3 nucleotides are TGTGCCATCAGTGTCAGACTTACGGATGAGCAGTTCTTC.